These 11 T cell receptor beta chains originate from one sample sequenced in a study of CD8+ T cells in alopecia areata. Extraction of RNA preceded its reverse transcription into cDNA, which served as the sequencing template. Sequencing was performed with immunoSEQ multiplex PCR; in TCRdb, only in-frame clones are kept and a portion is missing. The repertoire holds about 12,000 clones, with roughly 56% as singletons. As part of sample collection, lesional scalp punch biopsies and peripheral blood were taken from alopecia areata patients. The specimen sequenced was skin. These receptors all stem from a human donor with alopecia areata.

The chain links TRBV27 to TRBJ2-1; D possibly corresponds to TRBD2 (6 bases). This CDR3 comprises 14 residues. Germline-derived CDR1 and CDR2 are MNHEY and SMNVEV (reference sequence). The V gene lost 8 bases and the J gene lost 5 bases, with 16 bases spanning the gap. CDR3 in DNA: TGTGCCAGCTTCGACCGGGGCGGGGACAATGAGCAGTTCTTC. Translating it yields CASFDRGGDNEQFF.

This chain connects TRBV14 to TRBJ2-7, with 10 bases identical to TRBD2. This CDR3 region has 15 residues. Germline V gives CDR1 SGHDN, CDR2 FVKESK. Trimming cost V 1 base and J 4 bases; bases outside gene matches: 4. The CDR3 region is CASSQGSGGAYEQYF. Here the CDR3 DNA reads TGTGCCAGCAGCCAAGGAAGCGGGGGGGCGTACGAGCAGTACTTC.

V and J are TRBV27 and TRBJ2-1; 7 nucleotides agree with TRBD2. Per the germline V gene, CDR1 is MNHEY and CDR2 is SMNVEV (reference sequence). CDR3 size: 14 residues. V lost 2 bases, J lost 7 bases, and 5 bases stayed unmatched. The CDR3 loop reads CASSLGGRVNEQFF. For the CDR3, the DNA is TGTGCCAGCAGTTTAGGAGGGAGGGTGAATGAGCAGTTCTTC.

V usage is TRBV29-1 and J usage is TRBJ2-7, with 8 bases matching TRBD2. V was pared by 1 base and J by 5 bases, with 1 base of the junction left unmatched. Germline CDR1 is SQVTM and CDR2 is ANQGSEA. The CDR3 consists of 12 residues. This chain's CDR3 is CSVEGLANEQYF. The CDR3 DNA reads TGCAGCGTTGAAGGACTAGCGAACGAGCAGTACTTC.

This chain joins TRBV7-2 and TRBJ2-7, with D possibly being TRBD1 or TRBD2 (5 bases each). V lost 1 base to trimming and J lost 9 bases, with 13 bases between them. The germline V gene encodes CDR1 SGHTA and CDR2 FQGNSA. This CDR3 spans 13 amino acids. The CDR3 DNA reads as TGTGCCAGCAGCTTAGTGCAGGGACGAGGGCAGTACTTC. Its translation: CASSLVQGRGQYF. The entire variable domain, with the rest obtained from reference TRBV7-2 and TRBJ2-7, is as follows: GAGVSQSPSNKVTEKGKDVELRCDPISGHTALYWYRQSLGQGLEFLIYFQGNSAPDKSGLPSDRFSAERTGGSVSTLTIQRTQQEDSAVYLCASSLVQGRGQYFGPGTRLTVT.

This clone was observed a few times. The gene calls are TRBV10-3 and TRBJ2-7; 9 bases line up with TRBD1. Unmatched junction bases numbered 4, after V lost 6 bases and J lost 1 base. The CDR3 is 14 residues long. Per germline, CDR1 ENHRY and CDR2 SYGVKD. CDR3 DNA: TGTGCCATCAGCCCAGGGACAGGGTCCTACGAGCAGTACTTC. It encodes CAISPGTGSYEQYF.

V is TRBV11-3 and J is TRBJ2-7, with TRBD1 matching 9 bases. CDR3 length: 15 amino acids. Germline CDR1 SGHNT, CDR2 YENEEA. V dropped 4 bases and J dropped 2; count of bases not matched to a gene: 6. CDR3 bases: TGTGCCAGCAGCTCCCTTTACAGGGGGCCCTACGAGCAGTACTTC. It specifies CASSSLYRGPYEQYF.

The count of this clone is one. The chain is built from TRBV19 and TRBJ2-1; 10 bases map to TRBD1. This CDR3 is 15 amino acids long. J was trimmed by 5 bases and V by 5 bases; bases with no gene match: 6. Germline V CDR1 and CDR2: LNHDA, SQIVND (reference sequence). CDR3 sequence (DNA): TGTGCCAGTAGTCCAGGACAGGGGGGAAACAATGAGCAGTTCTTC. Translated: CASSPGQGGNNEQFF.

The CDR3 region has the DNA TGTGCCAGCAGCGTTTGGGATGCAACCTACGAGCAGTACTTC. It encodes CASSVWDATYEQYF. V usage is TRBV9 and J usage is TRBJ2-7; no definite D call. Germline CDR1 SGDLS, CDR2 YYNGEE. This CDR3 spans 14 amino acids. The V gene lost 2 bases and the J gene lost 2 bases, with 11 bases spanning the gap.

The genes are TRBV7-2 and TRBJ2-7, with D possibly TRBD1 on 6 matching bases. Trimming stripped 4 bases from V and 2 bases from J, with 21 bases between. The CDR3 is 17 amino acids. Germline V gene lookup returns CDR1 SGHTA and CDR2 FQGNSA. The CDR3 is CASSYDRTVFGAYEQYF. For the CDR3, the DNA is TGTGCCAGCAGCTACGATCGGACAGTCTTCGGGGCCTACGAGCAGTACTTC.

V usage is TRBV6-6 and J usage is TRBJ2-2; D not resolved. V shed 8 bases and J shed 8 bases, with 12 bases lying between them. This CDR3 is 12 amino acids long. In germline, CDR1 is MNHNY, CDR2 SVGAGI (reference sequence). The CDR3 region has the DNA TGTGCCAGCGGGTGGTTGAGAGGGGAGCTGTTTTTT. This gives the protein CASGWLRGELFF.